A single sample is the source of the 21 T cell receptor beta chains below, sequenced in a study of blood T cell repertoires in COVID-19 (dated by TCRdb to 2020 to 2021). Libraries were constructed by the immunoSEQ multiplex PCR assay. TCRdb limited this immuneACCESS table to in-frame rearrangements with V and J called. A share of clones is missing; checked studies link under half to unresolved V genes, and the rest is unexplained. This sample comprises 50,000 to 70,000 clones, 75% to 95% of them detected only once. The top ten constitute approximately 2.3% of the sample. Sample: peripheral blood. Source of these receptors: a man in his 60s with acute or convalescent COVID-19.

This chain joins TRBV19 and TRBJ2-7; D possibly corresponds to TRBD1 (5 bases). Germline CDR1 reads LNHDA; CDR2 reads SQIVND (reference sequence). The CDR3 length is 14 residues. Deletions cut 6 bases from V and 5 bases from J, with 17 bases between. This CDR3 reads CASRDWGSGNEQYF. The CDR3 coding sequence is TGTGCCAGTAGGGATTGGGGTTCAGGGAACGAGCAGTACTTC.

This chain connects TRBV2 to TRBJ2-7; 11 positions agree with TRBD2. Losses at the gene ends were 5 bases for V and 3 bases for J; bases not matched to a gene: 12. Germline CDR1 reads SNHLY; CDR2 reads FYNNEI. CDR3 length equals 17 residues. CDR3 residues: CASSTGLAVIRVYEQYF. CDR3 DNA: TGTGCCAGCAGTACGGGACTAGCGGTAATAAGGGTCTACGAGCAGTACTTC.

The V call is TRBV28, the J call TRBJ1-5; TRBD1 might be the D (5 bases). The germline V gene encodes CDR1 MDHEN and CDR2 SYDVKM. CDR3 length: 16 amino acids. V lost 3 bases to trimming and J lost 2 bases, with 14 bases between them. CDR3: CASSFLSGGGNQPQHF. DNA of the CDR3: TGTGCCAGCAGTTTCCTCTCGGGGGGGGGCAATCAGCCCCAGCATTTT.

This clone appeared a few times. The V and J genes are TRBV2 and TRBJ1-5; weak D call: TRBD1 (5 bases). This CDR3 region has 14 residues. V was cut by 5 bases and J by 4 bases, with 12 bases left in between. The germline gives CDR1 SNHLY, CDR2 FYNNEI. The CDR3 is CASSPGLNNQPQHF. The CDR3 DNA reads TGTGCCAGCAGTCCGGGACTGAATAATCAGCCCCAGCATTTT.

This chain links TRBV3-1 (or the pseudogene TRBV3-2) with TRBJ2-6, with D unresolved. V was pared by 1 base and J by 0 bases, with 7 bases between. CDR1 is LGHDT, CDR2 YNNKEL, per germline (reference sequence). There are 16 residues in the CDR3. CDR3 region: CASSQGVGSGANVLTF. CDR3 bases: TGTGCCAGCAGCCAAGGCGTCGGCTCTGGGGCCAACGTCCTGACTTTC.

With respect to this clone: Other DNA sequences of this sample code for an identical CDR3. The chain links TRBV10-3 to TRBJ1-6; 7 nucleotides line up with TRBD1. J lost 10 bases, V lost 4 bases, and 4 bases had no gene match. From germline, CDR1 is ENHRY and CDR2 SYGVKD. CDR3 length equals 13 residues. The CDR3 region has the DNA TGTGCCATCAGTGCTACAGGGGACTCACCCCTCCACTTT. It specifies CAISATGDSPLHF.

The chain employs TRBV5-1 and TRBJ1-4, with 8 bases aligning to TRBD1. The CDR3 contains 13 residues. J was trimmed by 8 bases and V by 5 bases; bases with no gene match: 5. CDR1 SGHRS and CDR2 YFSETQ come from the germline V gene. CDR3 nucleotide sequence: TGCGCCAGCAGACGGACAGGGTCCGAAAAACTGTTTTTT. As protein: CASRRTGSEKLFF.

The genes are TRBV11-2 and TRBJ1-5; D perhaps matches TRBD1 (6 bases). V lost 4 bases and J lost 5, with 12 bases in between. The CDR3 runs to 14 residues. Germline CDR1 and CDR2: SGHAT and FQNNGV. The CDR3 loop reads CASSSGTQHQPQHF. The CDR3 DNA sequence: TGTGCCAGCAGCTCCGGGACACAACATCAGCCCCAGCATTTT. Combining the CDR3 with reference TRBV11-2 and TRBJ1-5 gives the whole variable domain EAGVAQSPRYKIIEKRQSVAFWCNPISGHATLYWYQQILGQGPKLLIQFQNNGVVDDSQLPKDRFSAERLKGVDSTLKIQPAKLEDSAVYLCASSSGTQHQPQHFGDGTRLSIL.

The chain joins TRBV3-1 (or the pseudogene TRBV3-2) to TRBJ2-7, with 8 bases fitting TRBD2. Trimming removed 4 bases from V and 0 bases from J; junction bases left unmatched: 5. Germline loops: CDR1 LGHDT, CDR2 YNNKEL (reference sequence). The CDR3 is made up of 15 amino acids. The CDR3 sequence: CASSLRGGGSYEQYF. The CDR3 DNA is TGTGCCAGCAGCCTCCGGGGGGGTGGCTCCTACGAGCAGTACTTC.

The rearrangement joins TRBV13 to TRBJ2-5, with D tentatively TRBD1 (6 bases). This CDR3 is 14 amino acids long. V dropped 2 bases and J dropped 5 bases, with 12 bases sitting between them. The germline V gene encodes CDR1 PRHDT and CDR2 FYEKMQ (reference sequence). CDR3 coding DNA: TGTGCCAGCAGCTTACGGACAGTAATCGAGACCCAGTACTTC. Translation gives CASSLRTVIETQYF.

In its sample, this clone was seen once. The chain combines TRBV7-9 with TRBJ1-1; maybe TRBD1 (5 bases). Trimming took off 5 bases at V and 1 base at J, with 14 bases between the two ends. Germline V lookup: CDR1 SEHNR, CDR2 FQNEAQ (reference sequence). The CDR3 has 15 amino acids. In DNA form, the CDR3 reads TGTGCCAGCAGCCGTTCCATGGGGGGGAACACTGAAGCTTTCTTT. Translated, it gives CASSRSMGGNTEAFF.

The rearrangement links TRBV7-2 to TRBJ1-2; 9 nucleotides match TRBD1. Looked up from germline, CDR1 is SGHTA and CDR2 is FQGNSA. With 2 bases clipped from V and 0 bases from J, the junction kept 7 bases outside the gene matches. The CDR3 runs to 17 residues. CDR3 protein: CASSLTGQGTSNYGYTF. CDR3 in DNA: TGTGCCAGCAGCTTAACGGGACAGGGCACCTCTAACTATGGCTACACCTTC.

The chain joins TRBV29-1 to TRBJ1-3, with D perhaps matching TRBD1 (5 bases). The CDR3 runs to 14 residues. CDR1 SQVTM and CDR2 ANQGSEA come from the germline V gene. Deletions cut 6 bases from V and 0 bases from J, with 12 bases between. The CDR3 DNA is TGCAGCGTCTCCTCAGGGCCCTCTGGAAACACCATATATTTT. It specifies CSVSSGPSGNTIYF.

This rearrangement joins TRBV7-8 to TRBJ2-3; 11 positions agree with TRBD2. V lost 4 bases and J lost 3; bases outside the gene matches: 3. CDR3 size: 15 residues. Germline V CDR1 and CDR2: SGHVS, FQNEAQ. The CDR3 sequence is CASSSTSGVTDTQYF. The CDR3 DNA sequence: TGTGCCAGCAGCTCGACTAGCGGGGTAACAGATACGCAGTATTTT.

This rearrangement joins TRBV6-4 to TRBJ2-1; 8 bases are a match to TRBD1. Germline lookup yields CDR1 MRHNA and CDR2 SNTAGT. With 5 bases clipped from V and 9 bases from J, the junction kept 12 bases outside the gene matches. The CDR3 runs to 15 residues. CDR3 nucleotide sequence: TGTGCCAGCAGTATTGAAACAGGGGGGAAAGGTGAGCAGTTCTTC. This encodes CASSIETGGKGEQFF.

V is TRBV15 and J is TRBJ2-1; 9 nucleotides match TRBD2. Unmatched junction bases numbered 4, after V lost 2 bases and J lost 2 bases. This CDR3 has 16 amino acids. From germline, CDR1 is LNHNV and CDR2 YYDKDF (reference sequence). The CDR3 DNA follows: TGTGCCACCAGCAGAACTAGCGGGCCTGCCTACAATGAGCAGTTCTTC. Translating gives CATSRTSGPAYNEQFF.

The rearrangement links TRBV7-2 to TRBJ1-5; TRBD1 matches at 7 bases. Trimming removed 4 bases from V and 7 bases from J; junction bases left unmatched: 7. The CDR3 covers 14 residues. The germline V gene has CDR1 SGHTA and CDR2 FQGNSA. The CDR3 nucleotides are TGTGCCAGCAGCTACCGACAGGGTGGGCAGCCCCAGCATTTT. Its protein product is CASSYRQGGQPQHF.

The gene calls are TRBV25-1 and TRBJ1-6; weak D call: TRBD1 (5 bases). V lost 7 bases and J 7 bases, leaving 11 bases between the germline ends. The length of the CDR3 is 13 residues. Germline V gene data show CDR1 as MGHDK and CDR2 as SYGVNS. DNA of the CDR3: TGTGCCAGCAAACAGGCGGGAAATTCACCCCTCCACTTT. Translating gives CASKQAGNSPLHF.

V gene TRBV7-3 combines with J gene TRBJ1-1, with D uncertain. Trimming took off 4 bases at V and 5 bases at J, with 8 bases between the two ends. The germline CDR1 and CDR2 sequences are SGHTA and FQGTGA. There are 12 residues in the CDR3. The CDR3 loop is CASSSGGTEAFF. The CDR3 DNA reads TGTGCCAGCAGCTCCGGAGGGACTGAAGCTTTCTTT.

CDR3: CAISESPYRSGTEAFF. In DNA, the CDR3 is TGTGCCATCAGTGAGTCCCCTTACAGGTCGGGCACTGAAGCTTTCTTT. This chain joins TRBV10-3 and TRBJ1-1; D is perhaps TRBD1 (5 bases). CDR1 and CDR2 (germline): ENHRY, SYGVKD. CDR3 length equals 16 residues. V was clipped by 0 bases and J by 4 bases, with 15 bases between them.

V and J are TRBV5-1 and TRBJ2-2, with D tentatively TRBD2 (5 bases). CDR1 SGHRS and CDR2 YFSETQ come from the germline V gene. CDR3 length: 13 residues. Trimming removed 5 bases from V and 4 bases from J, with 9 bases in between. The CDR3 nucleotides read TGCGCCAGCAGTCCGGACTCCACCGGGGAGCTGTTTTTT. As protein: CASSPDSTGELFF.